The rows below give T cell receptor beta chains drawn from one sample of a study of CD8 T cells in Susac syndrome. TCRdb reprocessed the immunoSEQ multiplex PCR reads via MiXCR and lists one record per CDR3 protein. This table has approximately 180,000 distinct CDR3 sequences, 90% to 96% appearing once. What was sequenced was CD4+ T cells from PBMCs. All receptors derive from a human donor with multiple sclerosis. Each CDR3 is given with its conserved first and last residue. The D gene is left open where the match is weak. A row's size may be missing; if present it is once, few, many or a size class.

v_gene: TRBV3-1
d_gene: NA
j_gene: TRBJ1-2
abundance: NA
CDR3aa: CASSPRRLEANYGYTF
CDR3nt: TGTGCCAGCAGCCCGCGGCGACTAGAAGCTAACTATGGCTACACCTTC

v_gene: TRBV4-1
d_gene: NA
j_gene: TRBJ1-2
abundance: NA
CDR3aa: CASSQGYREHGYTF
CDR3nt: TGCGCCAGCAGCCAAGGATACAGGGAACATGGCTACACCTTC

v_gene: TRBV11-3
d_gene: NA
j_gene: TRBJ2-1
abundance: NA
CDR3aa: CASSSGLGFVSSYNEQFF
CDR3nt: TGTGCCAGCAGCTCGGGCTTAGGGTTTGTGAGCTCCTACAATGAGCAGTTCTTC

v_gene: TRBV15
d_gene: NA
j_gene: TRBJ2-1
abundance: NA
CDR3aa: CATSRDRAGGIDEQFF
CDR3nt: TGTGCCACCAGCAGAGATAGAGCAGGGGGGATAGATGAGCAGTTCTTC

v_gene: TRBV7-9
d_gene: NA
j_gene: TRBJ2-7
abundance: NA
CDR3aa: CASSLEGPGLIEQYF
CDR3nt: TGTGCCAGCAGCTTGGAGGGACCGGGCCTCATCGAGCAGTACTTC

v_gene: TRBV29-1
d_gene: NA
j_gene: TRBJ2-7
abundance: NA
CDR3aa: CSVRSGYEQYF
CDR3nt: TGCAGCGTTCGGTCCGGGTACGAGCAGTACTTC

v_gene: TRBV2
d_gene: TRBD2
j_gene: TRBJ2-3
abundance: NA
CDR3aa: CASSETSGGFRYF
CDR3nt: TGTGCCAGCAGTGAAACTAGCGGGGGATTTCGGTATTTT

v_gene: TRBV12-3/TRBV12-4
d_gene: TRBD1
j_gene: TRBJ1-3
abundance: NA
CDR3aa: CASSLDRVKLDTIYF
CDR3nt: TGTGCCAGCAGTTTGGACAGGGTGAAGCTAGACACCATATATTTT

v_gene: TRBV9
d_gene: NA
j_gene: TRBJ2-1
abundance: NA
CDR3aa: CASSAHGGSSYNEQFF
CDR3nt: TGTGCCAGCAGCGCCCACGGTGGCAGCTCCTACAATGAGCAGTTCTTC

v_gene: TRBV7-2
d_gene: NA
j_gene: TRBJ1-2
abundance: once
CDR3aa: CASSLGGTDPYGYTF
CDR3nt: TGTGCCAGCAGCTTAGGCGGGACGGACCCCTATGGCTACACCTTC

v_gene: TRBV30
d_gene: NA
j_gene: TRBJ2-6
abundance: NA
CDR3aa: CAWIGLRANVLTF
CDR3nt: TGTGCCTGGATTGGACTCCGGGCCAACGTCCTGACTTTC

v_gene: TRBV7-6
d_gene: NA
j_gene: TRBJ2-2
abundance: once
CDR3aa: CASSLEGNGELFF
CDR3nt: TGTGCCAGCAGCTTAGAAGGGAACGGGGAGCTGTTTTTT

v_gene: TRBV4-3
d_gene: TRBD1
j_gene: TRBJ1-2
abundance: NA
CDR3aa: CASSLLGDSSRGYTF
CDR3nt: TGCGCCAGCAGCCTACTGGGGGACAGCAGCCGTGGCTACACCTTC

v_gene: TRBV7-2
d_gene: TRBD1
j_gene: TRBJ2-7
abundance: NA
CDR3aa: CASSLPGTVSSYEQYF
CDR3nt: TGTGCCAGCAGCCTACCCGGGACAGTAAGCTCCTACGAGCAGTACTTC

v_gene: TRBV7-6
d_gene: TRBD1
j_gene: TRBJ1-2
abundance: NA
CDR3aa: CASSLTDREDYGYTF
CDR3nt: TGTGCCAGCAGCTTAACGGACAGGGAAGACTATGGCTACACCTTC

v_gene: TRBV4-3
d_gene: TRBD1
j_gene: TRBJ2-7
abundance: NA
CDR3aa: CASSQDLGTGGFGEQYF
CDR3nt: TGCGCCAGCAGCCAAGATCTGGGGACAGGGGGCTTCGGCGAGCAGTACTTC

v_gene: TRBV3-1
d_gene: NA
j_gene: TRBJ1-6
abundance: NA
CDR3aa: CASSQGPESGALHF
CDR3nt: TGTGCCAGCAGCCAGGGCCCCGAGAGTGGAGCCCTCCACTTT

v_gene: TRBV2
d_gene: NA
j_gene: TRBJ1-5
abundance: once
CDR3aa: CASSVTDNQPQHF
CDR3nt: TGTGCCAGCAGTGTGACAGACAATCAGCCCCAGCATTTT

v_gene: TRBV11-2
d_gene: TRBD2
j_gene: TRBJ2-1
abundance: NA
CDR3aa: CASSADRGGRFF
CDR3nt: TGTGCCAGCAGCGCCGATCGCGGGGGGCGGTTCTTC

v_gene: TRBV3-1
d_gene: NA
j_gene: TRBJ2-2
abundance: NA
CDR3aa: CASIRRGTGELFF
CDR3nt: TGTGCCAGCATCCGAAGGGGTACCGGGGAGCTGTTTTTT

v_gene: TRBV20-1
d_gene: TRBD1
j_gene: TRBJ2-5
abundance: NA
CDR3aa: CSARHRGAMETQYF
CDR3nt: TGCAGTGCTAGACACAGGGGCGCGATGGAGACCCAGTACTTC

v_gene: TRBV5-6
d_gene: NA
j_gene: TRBJ2-5
abundance: NA
CDR3aa: CASSFRGLETQYF
CDR3nt: TGTGCCAGCAGCTTTCGCGGATTGGAGACCCAGTACTTC

v_gene: TRBV5-1
d_gene: NA
j_gene: TRBJ2-3
abundance: once
CDR3aa: CASSLGAYRDSDTQYF
CDR3nt: TGCGCCAGCAGCTTGGGGGCTTACAGGGATTCAGATACGCAGTATTTT

v_gene: TRBV2
d_gene: NA
j_gene: TRBJ2-2
abundance: NA
CDR3aa: CASSVTGTAGYLTGELFF
CDR3nt: TGTGCCAGCAGTGTGACCGGGACGGCAGGGTACCTCACCGGGGAGCTGTTTTTT

v_gene: TRBV2
d_gene: NA
j_gene: TRBJ2-3
abundance: NA
CDR3aa: CASSPGTLTRSTDTQYF
CDR3nt: TGTGCCAGCAGCCCCGGGACCTTAACCCGGAGCACAGATACGCAGTATTTT

v_gene: TRBV19
d_gene: NA
j_gene: TRBJ1-2
abundance: NA
CDR3aa: CASSIDASANYGYTF
CDR3nt: TGTGCCAGTAGTATCGACGCATCAGCTAACTATGGCTACACCTTC

v_gene: TRBV28
d_gene: TRBD1
j_gene: TRBJ2-7
abundance: NA
CDR3aa: CASSSRQGAYYEQYF
CDR3nt: TGTGCCAGCAGTTCCCGACAGGGGGCCTACTACGAGCAGTACTTC

v_gene: TRBV3-1
d_gene: TRBD1
j_gene: TRBJ1-1
abundance: NA
CDR3aa: CASSRDSVMNTEAFF
CDR3nt: TGTGCCAGCAGCCGGGACAGCGTCATGAACACTGAAGCTTTCTTT

v_gene: TRBV12-5
d_gene: TRBD1
j_gene: TRBJ2-7
abundance: NA
CDR3aa: CASGLVTGGSYEQYF
CDR3nt: TGTGCTAGTGGTTTGGTAACAGGGGGATCGTACGAGCAGTACTTC

v_gene: TRBV20-1
d_gene: TRBD2
j_gene: TRBJ2-1
abundance: NA
CDR3aa: CSARTPGLSQFF
CDR3nt: TGCAGTGCTAGGACGCCGGGACTAAGTCAGTTCTTC

v_gene: TRBV9
d_gene: NA
j_gene: TRBJ2-1
abundance: NA
CDR3aa: CASSVVSAGAFNEQFF
CDR3nt: TGTGCCAGCAGCGTAGTGTCGGCGGGGGCTTTCAATGAGCAGTTCTTC

v_gene: TRBV30
d_gene: TRBD2
j_gene: TRBJ2-3
abundance: NA
CDR3aa: CAWSVGTSGGTDTQYF
CDR3nt: TGTGCCTGGAGTGTAGGGACTAGCGGGGGCACAGATACGCAGTATTTT

v_gene: TRBV28
d_gene: NA
j_gene: TRBJ2-5
abundance: few
CDR3aa: CASSVGYQETQYF
CDR3nt: TGTGCCAGCAGTGTAGGGTATCAGGAGACCCAGTACTTC

v_gene: TRBV30
d_gene: NA
j_gene: TRBJ2-7
abundance: once
CDR3aa: CAWSLGYEQYF
CDR3nt: TGTGCCTGGAGTTTAGGCTACGAGCAGTACTTC

v_gene: TRBV20-1
d_gene: TRBD2
j_gene: TRBJ2-3
abundance: NA
CDR3aa: CSASGIGTSGGNTDTQYF
CDR3nt: TGCAGTGCTAGCGGGATCGGGACTAGCGGGGGGAACACAGATACGCAGTATTTT

v_gene: TRBV28
d_gene: NA
j_gene: TRBJ2-1
abundance: once
CDR3aa: CASSYPGPNYNEQFF
CDR3nt: TGTGCCAGCAGTTATCCAGGTCCCAACTACAATGAGCAGTTCTTC

v_gene: TRBV5-6
d_gene: TRBD1
j_gene: TRBJ1-5
abundance: NA
CDR3aa: CASSFRTGAIQPQHF
CDR3nt: TGTGCCAGCAGTTTTAGGACAGGAGCGATTCAGCCCCAGCATTTT

v_gene: TRBV20-1
d_gene: NA
j_gene: TRBJ2-5
abundance: NA
CDR3aa: CSAKTVYQETQYF
CDR3nt: TGCAGTGCTAAGACAGTGTACCAAGAGACCCAGTACTTC